This TCR beta chain was sequenced during a study of identical twins (dated by TCRdb to the mid-2010s). Regarding the complete study: To test whether fetal clonotypes persist, the study used deep sequencing on TCR alpha and beta repertoires from monozygotic twins, unrelated adults of various ages, and cord blood. Replicate twin experiments were performed at different times using different library preparation protocols to rule out contamination. The investigation overall reported the following: Compared with coincidental sharing between unrelated individuals, out-of-frame TCR alpha sequences shared between twins had an excess of sequences with low generation probability. Conclusions relied on cross-sectional statistical analysis, since the same donors could not be followed over many years. Fewer insertions were carried by abundant cord blood beta clonotypes; a weaker similar trend was observed in young adult naive repertoires, while no such trend was observed in memory repertoires. Out-of-frame TCR alpha sharing in monozygotic twins was systematically underestimated by recombination models, whereas sharing between unrelated individuals was in agreement with the recombination models. In beta out-of-frame sequences, excess twin sharing was weaker, because having fewer shared sequences lowered the signal-to-noise ratio. Zero-insertion analyses could be partly confounded by invariant T cells such as MAIT and iNKT, though diverse VJ usage argued against such confounding for most clonotypes.

All donors were healthy Caucasians. The twin cohort comprised three pairs of female monozygotic twins, all aged roughly 18 to 29 years. Positive isolation kits from Invitrogen were used to isolate the CD4+ and CD8+ T cell populations. From the cysteine through the phenylalanine, the CDR3 covers 15 amino acids. CDR3 DNA is the only sequence kept; it has 45 bases, read in frame from the first base. CDR1 and CDR2 (SGHTA, FQGNSA) derive from the germline V gene. Trimming takes 4 bases off V and 3 bases off J; junction bases not matched to a gene: 5. The protocol used for the library was 5' RACE. For sequencing, an Illumina HiSeq 2000 was employed. Template switching introduced a universal primer binding site; the final cDNA contained a unique molecular identifier, enabling accurate counting of TCR cDNA molecules. First-strand cDNA for TCR alpha and beta chains was synthesized from specific primers in the conserved constant-segment region. To control for contamination, every cDNA library carried two barcodes: a SMART-Mk sample barcode plus Illumina barcodes. TruSeq adapter sequences and Illumina sample barcodes were added in two successive PCR steps. TCR alpha and beta cDNA libraries were sequenced on the Illumina HiSeq platform with custom primers. Regarding the original processing steps: MiGEC was used to process raw reads and extract unique molecular identifiers, and MiXCR was used to find CDR3 positions. For each individual, recombination models were inferred using an EM algorithm with the repgenHMM and IGoR tools. Shared clonotype analysis was performed with the tcR package in R, normalizing sharing by the product of cloneset sizes. To study raw recombination free of thymic and clonal selection effects, out-of-frame nonproductive sequences were analyzed. The public reads were reprocessed in TCRdb via fastp at Q25 and MiXCR, keeping in-frame beta chains. Each record represents a unique CDR3 protein, reported with the most common genes and DNA among its rows. The V and J calls shown here were made by TCRdb, not taken from the authors' results. The sample has approximately 550,000 distinct CDR3 sequences on record, about 22% of them singletons. About 0.48% of the sample comes from the top ten.

On this clonotype: Its antigen is not yet known. It has no much larger one-base neighbor in the sample; base qualities were not kept.

The same sample was also used in a study of yellow fever vaccine responses in identical twins. As the second study states: According to the authors, in identical twins the way T cells responded to vaccination appeared partly convergent and partly personalized. The study precisely tracked vaccine-responding T cell clones in identical twins.

Sequences were obtained from CD4+ T cells sorted from blood. The rearrangement joined TRBV7-2 to TRBJ1-5; 8 bases in the middle match TRBD1. This TCR was recovered from a woman between 18 and 30 years old in good health. Read as DNA, the sequence is TGTGCCAGCAGCTACCGGACAGGGATCAATCAGCCCCAGCATTTT. Its coded protein is CASSYRTGINQPQHF.